This T cell receptor (beta chain) comes out of a study of blood T cells in healthy people across ages. Trimming took 4 bases from V and 4 from J, leaving 14 bases between them. CDR1 is SGDLS, CDR2 YYNGEE, per germline. There are 14 residues in the CDR3. A second roughly 6 to 12 cycle PCR used barcoded and J-beta primers. TCRdb reprocessed the 5' RACE reads with MiXCR, giving one entry per CDR3 protein. The top ten clones hold about 27% of a sample with approximately 790,000 distinct CDR3 sequences, less than 80% of them seen once. Sequencing input: blood. J is TRBJ2-5 and V is TRBV9, with a possible D match to TRBD1 (5 bases). The clonotype comes from a young man in good health. For the CDR3, the DNA is TGTGCCAGCAGCCCACGGTGGGGCGGAGAGACCCAGTACTTC. It specifies CASSPRWGGETQYF.